Listed below are T cell receptor beta chains from one sample, sequenced in a study of T cells after yellow fever vaccination. TCRdb itself ran the 5' RACE reads through MiXCR, one entry per CDR3 protein. The top ten hold about 26% of the sample, which has about 350,000 distinct CDR3 sequences, over 4% seen once. Sequenced here: PBMCs, sampled 5 days after the yellow fever booster vaccination. The receptors shown here come from a man aged 18 to 29 who received the YFV17D yellow fever vaccine. CDR3s include the opening cysteine and the closing phenylalanine or tryptophan. The D gene is left open where the match is weak. Only part of the rows carry a size: once, few, many, or a class if the clone is expanded.

v_gene	d_gene	j_gene	abundance	CDR3aa	CDR3nt
TRBV12-3/TRBV12-4	TRBD1	TRBJ1-4	.	CASSLLQGNEKLFF	TGTGCCAGCAGTTTACTACAGGGGAATGAAAAACTGTTTTTT
TRBV11-2	TRBD2	TRBJ2-1	.	CASSLALAGASSSYNEQFF	TGTGCCAGCAGCTTAGCACTAGCGGGGGCCTCGAGCTCCTACAATGAGCAGTTCTTC
TRBV20-1	TRBD2	TRBJ2-5	few	CSAHSGGALETQYF	TGCAGTGCTCATAGCGGGGGGGCTTTAGAGACCCAGTACTTC
TRBV15	TRBD1	TRBJ1-1	.	CATSRTGQGAIEAFF	TGTGCCACCAGCAGAACAGGACAGGGGGCGATTGAAGCTTTCTTT
TRBV29-1	.	TRBJ1-5	few	CSVTTTNSNQPQHF	TGCAGCGTTACGACGACAAATAGCAATCAGCCCCAGCATTTT
TRBV7-3	TRBD1	TRBJ2-1	many	CASSPGTGTQGEQFF	TGTGCCAGCAGCCCTGGGACAGGGACCCAGGGTGAGCAGTTCTTC
TRBV5-1	.	TRBJ2-5	.	CASSLAVLGPGTQYF	TGCGCCAGCAGCTTGGCCGTCTTGGGGCCAGGGACCCAGTACTTC
TRBV24-1	TRBD2	TRBJ2-1	few	CAAGPGGAYNEQFF	TGTGCCGCCGGGCCCGGGGGGGCCTACAATGAGCAGTTCTTC
TRBV10-3	.	TRBJ1-1	few	CAISESEGLNTEAFF	TGTGCCATCAGTGAGTCGGAGGGATTGAACACTGAAGCTTTCTTT
TRBV5-1	.	TRBJ2-5	.	CASSLAEKETQYF	TGCGCCAGCAGCTTGGCGGAGAAAGAGACCCAGTACTTC
TRBV4-1	.	TRBJ2-6	.	CASSTAGANVLTF	TGCGCCAGCAGCACAGCGGGGGCCAACGTCCTGACTTTC
TRBV7-9	.	TRBJ2-1	few	CASSRLPGHFF	TGTGCCAGCAGCCGTTTGCCGGGACACTTCTTC
TRBV12-3/TRBV12-4	.	TRBJ1-1	.	CASGSYGSTEAFF	TGTGCCAGTGGGTCCTACGGTAGCACTGAAGCTTTCTTT
TRBV4-1	.	TRBJ1-3	.	CASSQDAGNTIYF	TGCGCCAGCAGCCAAGATGCCGGAAACACCATATATTTT
TRBV6-2/TRBV6-3	TRBD1	TRBJ2-1	.	CASRDRGLSYNEQFF	TGTGCCAGCAGGGACAGGGGGCTTTCCTACAATGAGCAGTTCTTC
TRBV4-2	TRBD1	TRBJ2-2	few	CASRRDRSSAGELFF	TGTGCCAGCAGACGGGACAGGAGTTCCGCCGGGGAGCTGTTTTTT
TRBV6-1	.	TRBJ2-3	many	CASRVSGADTQYF	TGTGCCAGCCGCGTCTCTGGGGCAGATACGCAGTATTTT
TRBV12-3/TRBV12-4	.	TRBJ1-1	few	CASSNNLREAFF	TGTGCCAGCAGCAACAACCTGAGAGAAGCTTTCTTT
TRBV7-9	TRBD1	TRBJ2-5	few	CASSQPGTGSSSEIQYF	TGTGCCAGCAGCCAACCCGGGACAGGGTCCTCATCGGAGATCCAGTACTTC
TRBV20-1	.	TRBJ2-5	many	CSARTTQETQYF	TGCAGTGCTAGGACTACCCAAGAGACCCAGTACTTC
TRBV10-3	.	TRBJ1-1	many	CAISDFTGLNTEAFF	TGTGCCATCAGTGACTTCACAGGGCTGAACACTGAAGCTTTCTTT
TRBV29-1	.	TRBJ1-2	few	CSVEDSNYGYTF	TGCAGCGTTGAGGACAGCAACTATGGCTACACCTTC
TRBV27	.	TRBJ1-1	.	CASSPSRLNTEAFF	TGTGCCAGCAGTCCTTCCAGGCTGAACACTGAAGCTTTCTTT
TRBV20-1	.	TRBJ2-5	few	CSARGPSQETQYF	TGCAGTGCTAGAGGGCCCAGCCAAGAGACCCAGTACTTC
TRBV5-1	TRBD2	TRBJ2-1	many	CASQGLAGGLNEQFF	TGCGCCAGCCAGGGACTAGCGGGGGGCCTCAATGAGCAGTTCTTC
TRBV5-1	.	TRBJ1-1	many	CASSFAGAGTEAFF	TGCGCCAGCAGCTTCGCAGGGGCGGGCACTGAAGCTTTCTTT
TRBV20-1	.	TRBJ1-1	.	CSARRGDTEAFF	TGCAGTGCTAGAAGGGGTGACACTGAAGCTTTCTTT
TRBV5-4	TRBD2	TRBJ2-3	many	CASLLGGTDTQYF	TGTGCCAGCTTATTGGGGGGGACAGATACGCAGTATTTT
TRBV5-1	.	TRBJ2-3	few	CASSLVGTPTDTQYF	TGCGCCAGCAGCTTGGTAGGGACCCCCACAGATACGCAGTATTTT
TRBV7-9	.	TRBJ2-1	.	CASSFGSIYNEQFF	TGTGCCAGCAGTTTTGGCTCGATCTACAATGAGCAGTTCTTC
TRBV6-5	TRBD1	TRBJ1-2	.	CASHSGQDLYGYTF	TGTGCCAGCCATTCCGGACAGGACCTCTATGGCTACACCTTC
TRBV7-2	.	TRBJ1-2	many	CASSPDKNYGYTF	TGTGCCAGCAGCCCGGACAAAAACTATGGCTACACCTTC
TRBV7-9	TRBD1	TRBJ1-1	.	CASSPTTGTSLYTEAFF	TGTGCCAGCAGCCCAACGACAGGGACCAGTTTATACACTGAAGCTTTCTTT